A selection of T cell receptor beta chains follows, all from one sample in a study of tumor-infiltrating lymphocytes in primary liver carcinoma. TCRdb independently ran MiXCR on the multiplex PCR reads; one entry per CDR3 protein. The sample contains roughly 30,000 distinct CDR3 sequences, approximately 71% of which appear only once. Sequencing input: liver tumor tissue from sampling region 3. The source is a woman in her 30s with primary liver carcinoma and hepatitis B virus infection. Both conserved end residues are part of each CDR3. A D gene is named only where the DNA matches it firmly. Where a row states a size, it is once, few, many or the class of an expanded clone; other rows omit it.

J gene	D gene	V gene	clone size	CDR3 protein	CDR3 DNA
TRBJ2-7	NA	TRBV11-2	many	CASSLERGGGGQYF	TGTGCCAGCAGCTTAGAGCGGGGAGGAGGAGGGCAGTACTTC
TRBJ2-3	TRBD2	TRBV29-1	few	CSVTGTSDTDTQYF	TGCAGCGTTACCGGGACTAGCGATACAGATACCCAGTATTTT
TRBJ2-3	NA	TRBV29-1	NA	CSGDPTTDTQYF	TGCAGCGGCGACCCTACCACAGATACGCAGTATTTT
TRBJ2-3	TRBD1	TRBV12-3/TRBV12-4	many	CASSPRGQVGTDTQYF	TGTGCCAGCAGTCCCCGAGGACAGGTTGGCACAGATACGCAGTATTTT
TRBJ2-1	NA	TRBV29-1	once	CSGRTVRPYNERFF	TGCAGCGGGAGGACAGTGCGACCCTACAATGAGCGATTCTTC
TRBJ2-4	NA	TRBV4-1	NA	CASSLEMNRDKSKWYF	TGCGCCAGCAGTCTAGAGATGAATAGGGACAAGAGCAAGTGGTACTTC
TRBJ2-7	NA	TRBV7-8	NA	CASSSGRGRAMSSYEQYF	TGTGCCAGCAGCTCGGGTCGCGGTCGTGCTATGAGCTCCTACGAACAATACTTC
TRBJ1-2	NA	TRBV11-3	NA	CTSCRSQGQLYGYTF	TGTACCAGCTGCCGATCCCAGGGGCAGCTCTATGGCTACACCTTC
TRBJ2-1	NA	TRBV4-1	NA	CASSQGDLARDEQFF	TGCGCCAGCAGCCAAGGTGATCTAGCGAGGGACGAGCAGTTCTTC
TRBJ1-2	TRBD1	TRBV30	many	CAWRGQGAGGYTF	TGTGCCTGGAGGGGACAGGGGGCGGGAGGCTACACCTTC
TRBJ1-5	NA	TRBV11-1	NA	CASSPISTGLYQPQHF	TGTGCCAGCAGCCCAATCTCGACAGGACTCTATCAGCCCCAGCATTTT
TRBJ2-1	TRBD2	TRBV11-3	NA	CVSSQLAGVGYEEFF	TGTGTCAGCAGCCAACTAGCGGGGGTGGGGTATGAGGAGTTCTTC
TRBJ2-1	TRBD2	TRBV11-3	many	CASSLSGTSGRGEQFF	TGTGCCAGCAGCTTATCAGGGACTAGCGGGAGAGGTGAGCAGTTCTTC
TRBJ1-2	NA	TRBV29-1	many	CSAPSATNYGYTF	TGCAGCGCCCCCTCGGCCACTAACTATGGCTACACCTTC
TRBJ2-3	NA	TRBV11-2	NA	CASSPPGRADMLYF	TGTGCCAGCAGCCCCCCGGGCCGGGCAGATATGCTGTATTTT
TRBJ2-7	NA	TRBV15	NA	CATQTPGCEQYF	TGTGCCACTCAGACGCCGGGGTGCGAGCAGTACTTC
TRBJ2-5	NA	TRBV4-1	NA	CASTNPREATRYF	TGCGCCAGCACTAATCCAAGGGAAGCGACCCGGTACTTC
TRBJ2-1	NA	TRBV12-3/TRBV12-4	NA	CACSLGLFNEQFF	TGTGCCTGTAGTTTAGGATTATTCAATGAGCAGTTCTTC
TRBJ2-5	NA	TRBV14	NA	CVSSLTRTQYF	TGTGTCAGCAGCCTTACGCGGACTCAGTACTTC
TRBJ2-7	TRBD2	TRBV28	NA	CVNSFLGLAGAGEQYF	TGTGTCAACAGTTTTTTGGGACTAGCGGGAGCTGGCGAGCAGTACTTC
TRBJ1-1	NA	TRBV5-1	NA	CASILTGGDTEAFF	TGCGCCAGCATCCTGACCGGCGGGGACACTGAAGCTTTCTTT
TRBJ2-1	NA	TRBV29-1	NA	CSALMDYNDQFF	TGCAGCGCCCTGATGGACTACAATGATCAGTTCTTC
TRBJ2-2	NA	TRBV18	NA	CAISPPVLSATNTGELFF	TGTGCCATATCACCACCGGTGCTATCCGCAACGAACACCGGGGAGCTGTTTTTT
TRBJ1-2	NA	TRBV29-1	NA	CTVVHWADGYTF	TGCACCGTTGTCCATTGGGCTGACGGCTACACCTTC
TRBJ1-2	NA	TRBV11-2	once	CTSSLAFVFGSYTF	TGTACCAGTAGCTTAGCATTCGTGTTTGGCAGCTACACCTTC
TRBJ2-3	NA	TRBV11-2	NA	CVSSLAGEAITDTQYF	TGTGTCAGCAGCTTAGCCGGAGAAGCGATCACAGATACGCAGTATTTT
TRBJ1-2	NA	TRBV11-2	once	CTSSLTIQGEGGYTF	TGTACTAGCAGCTTAACAATACAGGGAGAAGGTGGCTACACCTTC